The T cell receptor beta chain under discussion was sequenced for a study of T-cell reconstitution after alpha-beta-depleted transplantation in children. Study-level results: T-cell counts and diversity at one year following transplant were attributed mainly to newly produced T cells. At day 60, the high TCRbeta diversity found in some patients originated from recipient T cells and thymic progenitors that had survived. Expanded graft clones, several hundred of them, were reportedly the source of alpha-beta T cells about two months after transplant.

This clonotype was seen a few times. Its antigen remains unidentified. Unique molecular identifiers were built into the TCRbeta library. One entry per CDR3 protein, called by TCRdb with MiXCR from the PCR reads. The table includes around 800,000 distinct CDR3 sequences, around 17% detected once. The germline gives CDR1 MGHRA, CDR2 YSYEKL. The trim removed 0 bases at V and 0 bases at J, leaving 9 bases unmatched. This CDR3 contains 20 residues. The receptor was derived from a male patient aged 10-17 years who had a stem cell transplant for acute lymphoblastic leukemia, so the T cells may come from the graft donor. The J gene is TRBJ2-1, the V gene TRBV4-1; 12 bases are a match to TRBD2. Sequenced here: PBMCs, mostly from graft donor cells, sampled 360 days after TCRalphabeta/CD19-depleted stem cell transplant. This CDR3 reads CASSQDKGLAGMSSYNEQFF. The CDR3 nucleotides read TGCGCCAGCAGCCAAGATAAGGGACTAGCGGGTATGAGCTCCTACAATGAGCAGTTCTTC.